The source of this T cell receptor (beta chain) is a study of CD8+CD57+ T cells in acquired aplastic anemia. Germline trimming cut 5 bases from V and 7 bases from J; bases unmatched to any gene: 13. This CDR3 contains 16 residues. Germline V lookup: CDR1 KGHDR, CDR2 SFDVKD. Profiles of TCR beta VDJ and CDR3 were generated from a genomic DNA template. Each CDR3 protein is one row after TCRdb ran MiXCR on the reads. The table shows about 200,000 distinct CDR3 sequences, with roughly 35% occurring only once. Specimen: sorted CD4+, CD8+, or CD8+CD57+ T cells (not recorded which) from PBMCs. The gene calls are TRBV24-1 and TRBJ2-1; 7 bases match TRBD2. This clonotype was sampled from a human donor in good health, serving as a control. The CDR3 DNA reads TGTGCCACCAGTGCTGGGGTAGGCGGGAGTGGGAATGAGCAGTTCTTC. It encodes CATSAGVGGSGNEQFF.